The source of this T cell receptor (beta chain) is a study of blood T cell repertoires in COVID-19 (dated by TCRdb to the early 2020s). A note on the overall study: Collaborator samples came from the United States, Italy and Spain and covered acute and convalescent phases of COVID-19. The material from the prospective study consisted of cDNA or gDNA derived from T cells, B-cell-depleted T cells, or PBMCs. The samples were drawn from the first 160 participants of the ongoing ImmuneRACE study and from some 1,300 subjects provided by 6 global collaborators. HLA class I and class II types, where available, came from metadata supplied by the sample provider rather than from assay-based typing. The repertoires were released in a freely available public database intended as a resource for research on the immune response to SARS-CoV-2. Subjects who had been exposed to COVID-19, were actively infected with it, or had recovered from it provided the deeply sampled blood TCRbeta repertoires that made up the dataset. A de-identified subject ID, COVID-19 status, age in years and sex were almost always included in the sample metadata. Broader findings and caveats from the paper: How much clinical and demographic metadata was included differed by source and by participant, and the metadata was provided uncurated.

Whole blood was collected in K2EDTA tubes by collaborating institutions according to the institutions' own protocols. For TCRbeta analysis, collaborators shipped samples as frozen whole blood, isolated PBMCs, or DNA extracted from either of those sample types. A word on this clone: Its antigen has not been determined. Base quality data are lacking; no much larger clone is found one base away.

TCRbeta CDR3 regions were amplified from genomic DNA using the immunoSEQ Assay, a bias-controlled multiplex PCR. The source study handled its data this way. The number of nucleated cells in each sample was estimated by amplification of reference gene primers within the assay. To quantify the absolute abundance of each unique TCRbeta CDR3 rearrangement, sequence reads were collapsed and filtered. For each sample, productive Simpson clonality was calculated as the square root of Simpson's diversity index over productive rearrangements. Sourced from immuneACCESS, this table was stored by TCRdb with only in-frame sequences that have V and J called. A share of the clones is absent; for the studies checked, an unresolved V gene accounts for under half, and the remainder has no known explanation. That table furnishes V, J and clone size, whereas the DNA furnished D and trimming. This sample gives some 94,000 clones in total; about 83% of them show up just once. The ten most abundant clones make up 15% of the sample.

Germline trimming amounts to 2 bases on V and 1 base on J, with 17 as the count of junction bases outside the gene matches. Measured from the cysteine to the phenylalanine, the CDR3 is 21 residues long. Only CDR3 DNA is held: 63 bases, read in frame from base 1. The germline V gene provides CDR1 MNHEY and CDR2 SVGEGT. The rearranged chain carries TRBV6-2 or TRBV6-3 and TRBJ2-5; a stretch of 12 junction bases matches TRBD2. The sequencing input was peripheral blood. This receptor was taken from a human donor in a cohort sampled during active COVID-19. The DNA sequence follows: TGTGCCAGCAGTTACCCCAGATTAACCGGACTAGCGGGAAGAGGCCAAGAGACCCAGTACTTC. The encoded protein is CASSYPRLTGLAGRGQETQYF.